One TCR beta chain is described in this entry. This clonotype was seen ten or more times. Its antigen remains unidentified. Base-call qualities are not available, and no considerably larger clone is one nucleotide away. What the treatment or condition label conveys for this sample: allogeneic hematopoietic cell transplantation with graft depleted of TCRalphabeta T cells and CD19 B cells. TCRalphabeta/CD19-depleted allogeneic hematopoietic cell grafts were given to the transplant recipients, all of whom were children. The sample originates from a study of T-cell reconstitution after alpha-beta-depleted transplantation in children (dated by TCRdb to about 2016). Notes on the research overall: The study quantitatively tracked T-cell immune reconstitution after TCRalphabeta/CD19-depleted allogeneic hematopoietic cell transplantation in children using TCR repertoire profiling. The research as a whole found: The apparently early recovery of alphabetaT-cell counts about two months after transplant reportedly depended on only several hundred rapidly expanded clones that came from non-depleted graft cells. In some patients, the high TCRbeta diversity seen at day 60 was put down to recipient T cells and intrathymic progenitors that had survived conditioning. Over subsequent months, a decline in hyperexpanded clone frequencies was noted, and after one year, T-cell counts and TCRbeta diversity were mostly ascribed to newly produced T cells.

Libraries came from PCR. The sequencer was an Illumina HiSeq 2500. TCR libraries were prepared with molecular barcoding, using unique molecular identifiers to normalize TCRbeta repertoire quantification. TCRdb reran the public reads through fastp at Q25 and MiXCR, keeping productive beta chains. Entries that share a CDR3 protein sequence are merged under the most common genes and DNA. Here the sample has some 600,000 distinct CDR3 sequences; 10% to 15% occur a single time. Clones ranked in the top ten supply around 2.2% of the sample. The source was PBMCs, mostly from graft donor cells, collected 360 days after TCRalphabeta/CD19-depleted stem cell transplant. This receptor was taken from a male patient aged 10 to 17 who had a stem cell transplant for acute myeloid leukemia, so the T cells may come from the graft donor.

The DNA sequence is given as TGTGCCAGCAGTTTAGCGTCCGGGGGCGCAGATACGCAGTATTTT. This gives the protein CASSLASGGADTQYF. The chain uses TRBV12-3 or TRBV12-4 and TRBJ2-3; the D gene is possibly TRBD1 or TRBD2, with 6 bases matching each. V is reduced by 0 bases and J by 4 bases, leaving a spacing of 11 bases between them. The cysteine opens and the phenylalanine closes a CDR3 of 15 amino acids. The read is trimmed to its CDR3 DNA, 45 bases read in frame from base 1.